These 10 T cell receptor beta chains were all obtained from the same sample, sequenced in a study of T cell responses to AZD1222 COVID-19 vaccine. This table comes from immunoSEQ multiplex PCR, and its TCRdb copy is limited to in-frame clones, with some not included. The data hold some 150,000 clones, with 85% to 95% observed a single time. The sequencing used peripheral blood, collected on day 0 of AZD1222 vaccination. Receptor source: an adult in good health.

This CDR3 is CASSSIDRGDNYGYTF. Here the CDR3 DNA reads TGCGCCAGCAGCTCGATCGACAGGGGCGATAACTATGGCTACACCTTC. This chain joins TRBV5-1 and TRBJ1-2; 8 nucleotides align to TRBD1. In germline, CDR1 is SGHRS, CDR2 YFSETQ. J was trimmed by 1 base and V by 3 bases; bases with no gene match: 8. The length of the CDR3 is 16 residues. Based on the CDR3 plus reference TRBV5-1 and TRBJ1-2, the full variable domain is KAGVTQTPRYLIKTRGQQVTLSCSPISGHRSVSWYQQTPGQGLQFLFEYFSETQRNKGNFPGRFSGRQFSNSRSEMNVSTLELGDSALYLCASSSIDRGDNYGYTFGSGTRLTVV.

This clone is a singleton in its sample. The chain uses TRBV7-6 and TRBJ2-1, with 10 bases lining up with TRBD2. Trimming cost V 5 bases and J 9 bases; bases outside gene matches: 10. The germline gives CDR1 SGHVS, CDR2 FNYEAQ. The CDR3 has 15 amino acids. CDR3 protein: CASSPRPLAGVEQFF. The CDR3 coding sequence is TGTGCCAGCAGCCCCCGGCCCCTAGCGGGAGTTGAGCAGTTCTTC.

The rearrangement links TRBV19 to TRBJ2-1; TRBD2 aligns across 10 bases. Germline CDR1 reads LNHDA; CDR2 reads SQIVND (reference sequence). The CDR3 runs to 15 residues. With 7 bases clipped from V and 4 bases from J, the junction kept 7 bases outside the gene matches. The CDR3 loop is CASNPGTSVYNEQFF. In nucleotides, the CDR3 is TGTGCCAGTAACCCCGGGACTAGCGTATACAATGAGCAGTTCTTC.

In this sample, this clone turned up once. The V call is TRBV4-2, the J call TRBJ2-2; 9 bases are shared with TRBD2. Looked up from germline, CDR1 is LGHNA and CDR2 is YNFKEQ. The CDR3 sequence is 17 residues long. Unmatched junction bases numbered 12, after V lost 3 bases and J lost 7 bases. CDR3 in DNA: TGTGCCAGCAGCCACCTCAAGGCGGGGGGGCAAAGCGGGGAGCTGTTTTTT. It yields the protein CASSHLKAGGQSGELFF.

V and J are TRBV7-9 and TRBJ1-6, with 7 positions matching TRBD1. V shed 7 bases, J shed 5 bases, and the junction held 2 bases outside the gene matches. The CDR3 runs to 13 residues. CDR1 is SEHNR and CDR2 is FQNEAQ in the germline V gene (reference sequence). Here the CDR3 reads CASKGQNNSPLHF. The CDR3 coding sequence is TGTGCCAGCAAGGGACAGAATAATTCACCCCTCCACTTT.

The chain has TRBV27 and TRBJ2-7, with D perhaps matching TRBD1 (5 bases). The ends were cut back, 4 bases at V and 6 bases at J, with 16 bases in the middle. The CDR3 contains 14 residues. Germline values: CDR1 MNHEY, CDR2 SMNVEV (reference sequence). The CDR3 coding sequence is TGTGCCAGCAGTTCCTTTGCAGGGTTGGGCGAGCAGTACTTC. Translating it yields CASSSFAGLGEQYF.

The gene calls are TRBV14 and TRBJ1-1; D remains ambiguous. Germline V gene data show CDR1 as SGHDN and CDR2 as FVKESK. V dropped 1 base and J dropped 6 bases, with 9 bases sitting between them. The CDR3 sequence is 13 residues long. The CDR3 region has the DNA TGTGCCAGCAGCCAAGTCATCGGCTCTGAAGCTTTCTTT. Amino acid sequence: CASSQVIGSEAFF.

The V gene is TRBV7-9, the J gene TRBJ1-3; TRBD1 might be the D (5 bases). Trimming left V 6 bases short and J 0 bases short, with 15 bases between. Germline CDR1 is SEHNR and CDR2 is FQNEAQ (reference sequence). The CDR3 extends over 16 amino acids. CDR3 region: CASRGTGLGSGNTIYF. The DNA of the CDR3 is TGTGCCAGCAGGGGGACGGGACTCGGCTCTGGAAACACCATATATTTT.

The chain joins TRBV27 to TRBJ2-1; D gene unclear. The CDR3 is made up of 14 amino acids. Germline CDR1 and CDR2: MNHEY and SMNVEV (reference sequence). Trimming removed 6 bases at V and 1 base at J, with 10 bases between. Here the CDR3 DNA reads TGTGCCAGCAGCGCAGACCCATCCTACAATGAGCAGTTCTTC. Protein sequence: CASSADPSYNEQFF.

This clone was counted only a few times. The chain has TRBV12-3 or TRBV12-4 and TRBJ1-1, with 8 bases that match TRBD1. Trimming at V came to 7 bases and at J to 5 bases, leaving 6 bases not matched to a gene. The length of the CDR3 is 13 residues. The CDR3 nucleotides are TGTGCCAGCATCCGACAGGGGATTACTGAAGCTTTCTTT. It specifies CASIRQGITEAFF.